The rows below give T cell receptor beta chains drawn from one sample of a study of blood T cell repertoires in COVID-19. Repertoires were generated with immunoSEQ multiplex PCR, while TCRdb's copy carries only in-frame clones and drops some. The sample carries about 130,000 clones, 70% to 80% recorded once. The sample consisted of peripheral blood. The receptors come from a woman in her sixties or seventies with COVID-19, enrolled during active disease. Both conserved end residues are part of each CDR3. Fields, in order: D gene, V gene, J gene, CDR3 length, clone size, CDR3 DNA, CDR3 protein. The D gene is left open where the match is weak. Size is omitted from some rows. Given values are once, few, many or a class for expanded clones.

D gene: -
V gene: TRBV3-1/TRBV3-2
J gene: TRBJ2-1
CDR3 length: 13
clone size: once
CDR3 DNA: TGTGCCAGCAGCCAAGTGGAGGCCAAGGGGCAGTTCTTC
CDR3 protein: CASSQVEAKGQFF

D gene: -
V gene: TRBV28
J gene: TRBJ2-7
CDR3 length: 14
clone size: -
CDR3 DNA: TGTGCCAGCAGTCTGGACGCGGGGAAATACGAGCAGTACTTC
CDR3 protein: CASSLDAGKYEQYF

D gene: TRBD2
V gene: TRBV28
J gene: TRBJ2-1
CDR3 length: 15
clone size: -
CDR3 DNA: TGTGCCAGCAGCAAAACCCGGGGGGCCTACAATGAGCAGTTCTTC
CDR3 protein: CASSKTRGAYNEQFF

D gene: -
V gene: TRBV7-2
J gene: TRBJ1-2
CDR3 length: 15
clone size: once
CDR3 DNA: TGTGCCAGCAGCTTAGGGCCCCTGGAGACCTATGGCTACACCTTC
CDR3 protein: CASSLGPLETYGYTF

D gene: -
V gene: TRBV3-1/TRBV3-2
J gene: TRBJ1-6
CDR3 length: 13
clone size: -
CDR3 DNA: TGTGCCAGCAGCCCCAACAGGGTGTCGCCCCTCCACTTT
CDR3 protein: CASSPNRVSPLHF

D gene: TRBD2
V gene: TRBV7-2
J gene: TRBJ2-1
CDR3 length: 16
clone size: -
CDR3 DNA: TGTGCCAGCAGCTTATTTGCTAGCGGGGCATACAATGAGCAGTTCTTC
CDR3 protein: CASSLFASGAYNEQFF

D gene: -
V gene: TRBV29-1
J gene: TRBJ2-1
CDR3 length: 13
clone size: -
CDR3 DNA: TGCAGCGCCCGGGGTGGCAGTCACAATGAGCAGTTCTTC
CDR3 protein: CSARGGSHNEQFF

D gene: TRBD1
V gene: TRBV4-2
J gene: TRBJ1-5
CDR3 length: 18
clone size: -
CDR3 DNA: TGTGCCAGCAGCCAAGAGGGTCCCGGGACAGGGGAACCCCAGCCCCAGCATTTT
CDR3 protein: CASSQEGPGTGEPQPQHF

D gene: -
V gene: TRBV27
J gene: TRBJ2-1
CDR3 length: 15
clone size: -
CDR3 DNA: TGTGCCAGCAGTTTACGAGACAGGACGATAGGTGAGCAGTTCTTC
CDR3 protein: CASSLRDRTIGEQFF

D gene: -
V gene: TRBV3-1/TRBV3-2
J gene: TRBJ1-5
CDR3 length: 13
clone size: -
CDR3 DNA: TGTGCCAGCAGCCAAGACCGGGGTCAGCCCCAGCATTTT
CDR3 protein: CASSQDRGQPQHF

D gene: TRBD1
V gene: TRBV11-2
J gene: TRBJ2-1
CDR3 length: 16
clone size: -
CDR3 DNA: TGTGCCAGCAGCTTATTCGGGACAGGCCTGTCCAATGAGCAGTTCTTC
CDR3 protein: CASSLFGTGLSNEQFF

D gene: -
V gene: TRBV3-1/TRBV3-2
J gene: TRBJ2-3
CDR3 length: 16
clone size: -
CDR3 DNA: TGTGCCAGCAGCCAAAGTCGTTGGGCTCGCACAGATACGCAGTATTTT
CDR3 protein: CASSQSRWARTDTQYF

D gene: -
V gene: TRBV19
J gene: TRBJ1-1
CDR3 length: 16
clone size: once
CDR3 DNA: TGTGCCAGTAGTGCCGGGGATAGGGCTGCTATCCGTGAAGCTTTCTTT
CDR3 protein: CASSAGDRAAIREAFF

D gene: -
V gene: TRBV5-1
J gene: TRBJ2-3
CDR3 length: 15
clone size: -
CDR3 DNA: TGCGCCAGCAGCTTGCCGGGGGGCCGGGGGGATACGCAGTATTTT
CDR3 protein: CASSLPGGRGDTQYF

D gene: -
V gene: TRBV5-6
J gene: TRBJ1-1
CDR3 length: 14
clone size: -
CDR3 DNA: TGTGCCAGCAGCTTGGGGGCGAGGAACACTGAAGCTTTCTTT
CDR3 protein: CASSLGARNTEAFF

D gene: -
V gene: TRBV20-1
J gene: TRBJ1-4
CDR3 length: 11
clone size: -
CDR3 DNA: TGCAGTGCTAGAGTGAGGGAAAAACTGTTTTTT
CDR3 protein: CSARVREKLFF

D gene: -
V gene: TRBV6-5
J gene: TRBJ2-5
CDR3 length: 14
clone size: -
CDR3 DNA: TGTGCCAGCAGTCGCGGGACTTTCCAAGAGACCCAGTACTTC
CDR3 protein: CASSRGTFQETQYF

D gene: TRBD1
V gene: TRBV9
J gene: TRBJ2-5
CDR3 length: 13
clone size: -
CDR3 DNA: TGTGCCAGCAGCCCGGGGACAGAAGAGACCCAGTACTTC
CDR3 protein: CASSPGTEETQYF

D gene: -
V gene: TRBV5-8
J gene: TRBJ1-5
CDR3 length: 13
clone size: -
CDR3 DNA: TGTGCCAGCAGCTTGGCCCTCGGTCAGCCCCAGCATTTT
CDR3 protein: CASSLALGQPQHF

D gene: TRBD1
V gene: TRBV5-6
J gene: TRBJ1-2
CDR3 length: 12
clone size: -
CDR3 DNA: TGTGCCAGCAACCTAGGGGGCTCTGGCTACACCTTC
CDR3 protein: CASNLGGSGYTF

D gene: TRBD1
V gene: TRBV5-1
J gene: TRBJ2-7
CDR3 length: 16
clone size: -
CDR3 DNA: TGCGCCAGCAGCCTGACCGGACAGGGCAGAATTTACGAGCAGTACTTC
CDR3 protein: CASSLTGQGRIYEQYF

D gene: TRBD2
V gene: TRBV3-1/TRBV3-2
J gene: TRBJ2-5
CDR3 length: 16
clone size: -
CDR3 DNA: TGTGCCAGCAGCCAAGGGGCTAGCGGGGGCAGGGAGACCCAGTACTTC
CDR3 protein: CASSQGASGGRETQYF

D gene: -
V gene: TRBV7-2
J gene: TRBJ1-2
CDR3 length: 16
clone size: few
CDR3 DNA: TGTGCCAGCAGCCCTCGCCCGGGAGGGGAATACGGTGGCTACACCTTC
CDR3 protein: CASSPRPGGEYGGYTF

D gene: -
V gene: TRBV2
J gene: TRBJ2-7
CDR3 length: 12
clone size: -
CDR3 DNA: TGTGCCAGCACCAAAGGGGTACCTCAGCAGTACTTC
CDR3 protein: CASTKGVPQQYF

D gene: TRBD1
V gene: TRBV4-3
J gene: TRBJ1-2
CDR3 length: 16
clone size: -
CDR3 DNA: TGCGCCAGCAGCCAAGAAGGAACAGGGGTTAACTATGGCTACACCTTC
CDR3 protein: CASSQEGTGVNYGYTF

D gene: -
V gene: TRBV7-3
J gene: TRBJ1-1
CDR3 length: 13
clone size: -
CDR3 DNA: TGTGCCAGCAGCTTTGGCTGGAACACTGAAGCTTTCTTT
CDR3 protein: CASSFGWNTEAFF

D gene: TRBD1
V gene: TRBV2
J gene: TRBJ1-4
CDR3 length: 17
clone size: -
CDR3 DNA: TGTGCCAGCAGTGACCCCAGGGGGCTGGAATCGGACGAAAAACTGTTTTTT
CDR3 protein: CASSDPRGLESDEKLFF

D gene: TRBD1
V gene: TRBV19
J gene: TRBJ1-1
CDR3 length: 15
clone size: -
CDR3 DNA: TGTGCCAGTAGACCTCAAGGGGGCATGAACACTGAAGCTTTCTTT
CDR3 protein: CASRPQGGMNTEAFF

D gene: TRBD1
V gene: TRBV7-8
J gene: TRBJ1-2
CDR3 length: 14
clone size: -
CDR3 DNA: TGTGCCAGCAGCTTTGGGGACAGGGAAGAGGGCTACACCTTC
CDR3 protein: CASSFGDREEGYTF

D gene: -
V gene: TRBV10-2
J gene: TRBJ2-5
CDR3 length: 15
clone size: -
CDR3 DNA: TGCGCCAGCAGCTTCGGGACAGATGGGGGGGAGACCCAGTACTTC
CDR3 protein: CASSFGTDGGETQYF

D gene: -
V gene: TRBV3-1/TRBV3-2
J gene: TRBJ1-6
CDR3 length: 13
clone size: -
CDR3 DNA: TGTGCCAGCAGCGTGGGCCCCGCCTCACCCCTCCACTTT
CDR3 protein: CASSVGPASPLHF

D gene: TRBD1
V gene: TRBV5-1
J gene: TRBJ1-4
CDR3 length: 15
clone size: -
CDR3 DNA: TGCGCCAGCAGCTGGGGGGACAGGGCGGCTGAAAAACTGTTTTTT
CDR3 protein: CASSWGDRAAEKLFF

D gene: -
V gene: TRBV19
J gene: TRBJ1-1
CDR3 length: 17
clone size: -
CDR3 DNA: TGTGCCAGTAACAAGGGAGGTCCAGGGCGGGGGAACACTGAAGCTTTCTTT
CDR3 protein: CASNKGGPGRGNTEAFF

D gene: TRBD2
V gene: TRBV24-1
J gene: TRBJ2-3
CDR3 length: 16
clone size: -
CDR3 DNA: TGTGCCACCAGTGATTTGGTTAGCGGGGGGTCGGATACGCAGTATTTT
CDR3 protein: CATSDLVSGGSDTQYF

D gene: -
V gene: TRBV9
J gene: TRBJ1-1
CDR3 length: 15
clone size: -
CDR3 DNA: TGTGCCAGCAGCGCACAAACAGGGTTTATCACTGAAGCTTTCTTT
CDR3 protein: CASSAQTGFITEAFF

D gene: TRBD1
V gene: TRBV5-6
J gene: TRBJ2-6
CDR3 length: 18
clone size: once
CDR3 DNA: TGTGCCAGCAGCTTGGCCGGGTTAGGGGGCGCCGGGGCCAACGTCCTGACTTTC
CDR3 protein: CASSLAGLGGAGANVLTF

D gene: -
V gene: TRBV21-1
J gene: TRBJ1-5
CDR3 length: 13
clone size: few
CDR3 DNA: TGTGCCAGCAGCAAAGCCCGCGATCAGCCCCAGCATTTT
CDR3 protein: CASSKARDQPQHF

D gene: TRBD1
V gene: TRBV9
J gene: TRBJ2-2
CDR3 length: 14
clone size: -
CDR3 DNA: TGTGCCAGCAAACAGGGGGCCGGCGGCGGGGAGCTGTTTTTT
CDR3 protein: CASKQGAGGGELFF

D gene: -
V gene: TRBV10-3
J gene: TRBJ2-5
CDR3 length: 14
clone size: -
CDR3 DNA: TGTGCCATCAAGGAGGGGTATGGGCAAGAGACCCAGTACTTC
CDR3 protein: CAIKEGYGQETQYF

D gene: -
V gene: TRBV2
J gene: TRBJ2-7
CDR3 length: 11
clone size: once
CDR3 DNA: TGTGCCAGCAGTTACGCGTACGAGCAGTACTTC
CDR3 protein: CASSYAYEQYF

D gene: -
V gene: TRBV7-2
J gene: TRBJ1-6
CDR3 length: 15
clone size: -
CDR3 DNA: TGTGCCAGCAGCCCCCCCAGGGGTTTCACTTCACCCCTCCACTTT
CDR3 protein: CASSPPRGFTSPLHF

D gene: TRBD1
V gene: TRBV7-2
J gene: TRBJ1-2
CDR3 length: 17
clone size: -
CDR3 DNA: TGTGCCAGCAGCTTGGGTGAGATCCGACAGGGTAAAAGTGGCTACACCTTC
CDR3 protein: CASSLGEIRQGKSGYTF

D gene: -
V gene: TRBV29-1
J gene: TRBJ1-2
CDR3 length: 13
clone size: -
CDR3 DNA: TGCAGCGTTGTGGGGGGGGCGAAGGCTGGCTACACCTTC
CDR3 protein: CSVVGGAKAGYTF

D gene: -
V gene: TRBV24-1
J gene: TRBJ2-2
CDR3 length: 16
clone size: -
CDR3 DNA: TGTGCCACCAGTGATTTGCCCAGGGGCGACACCGGGGAGCTGTTTTTT
CDR3 protein: CATSDLPRGDTGELFF